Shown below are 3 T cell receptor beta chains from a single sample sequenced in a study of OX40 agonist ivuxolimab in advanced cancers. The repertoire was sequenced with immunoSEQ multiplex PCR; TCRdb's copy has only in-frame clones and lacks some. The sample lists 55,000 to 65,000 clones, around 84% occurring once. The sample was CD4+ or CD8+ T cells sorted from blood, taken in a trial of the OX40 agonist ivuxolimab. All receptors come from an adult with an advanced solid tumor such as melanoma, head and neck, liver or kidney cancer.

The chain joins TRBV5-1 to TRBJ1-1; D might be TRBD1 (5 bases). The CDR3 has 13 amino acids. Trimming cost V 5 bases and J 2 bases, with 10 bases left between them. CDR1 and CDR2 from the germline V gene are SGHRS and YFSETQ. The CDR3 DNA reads TGCGCCAGCAGAGTGACAGAAAACACTGAAGCTTTCTTT. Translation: CASRVTENTEAFF.

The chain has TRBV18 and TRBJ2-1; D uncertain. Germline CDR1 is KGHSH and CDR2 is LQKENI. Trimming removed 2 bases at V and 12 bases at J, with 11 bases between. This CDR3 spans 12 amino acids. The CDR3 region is CASSPDTTTQFF. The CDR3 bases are TGTGCCAGCTCACCAGACACCACTACGCAGTTCTTC.

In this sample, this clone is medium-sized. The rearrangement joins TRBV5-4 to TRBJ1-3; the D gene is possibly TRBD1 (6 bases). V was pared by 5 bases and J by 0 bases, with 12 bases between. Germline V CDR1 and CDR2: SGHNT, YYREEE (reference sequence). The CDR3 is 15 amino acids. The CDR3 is CASRVGGGSGNTIYF. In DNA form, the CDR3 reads TGTGCCAGCAGGGTTGGGGGCGGCTCTGGAAACACCATATATTTT.